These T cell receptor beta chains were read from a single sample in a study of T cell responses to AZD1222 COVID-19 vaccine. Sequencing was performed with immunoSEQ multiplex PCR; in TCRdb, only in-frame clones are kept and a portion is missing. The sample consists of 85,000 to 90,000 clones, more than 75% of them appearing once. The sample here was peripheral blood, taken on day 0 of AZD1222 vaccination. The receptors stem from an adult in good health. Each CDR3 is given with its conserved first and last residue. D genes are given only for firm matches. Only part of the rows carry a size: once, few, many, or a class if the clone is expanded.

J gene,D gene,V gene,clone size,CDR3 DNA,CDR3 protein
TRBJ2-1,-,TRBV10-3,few,TGTGCCATCAGAGATCAGGGATCCGGTGAGCAGTTCTTC,CAIRDQGSGEQFF
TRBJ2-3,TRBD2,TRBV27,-,TGTGCCAGCAGTCCAACTCAAGCCAGCGGGGTGCAGTATTTT,CASSPTQASGVQYF
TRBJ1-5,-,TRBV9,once,TGTGCCAGCAGCCCCTCTGGGGCAAGCAATCAGCCCCAGCATTTT,CASSPSGASNQPQHF
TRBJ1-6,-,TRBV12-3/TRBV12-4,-,TGTGCCAGCAGTTTAAGGGCCGATTCACCCCTCCACTTT,CASSLRADSPLHF
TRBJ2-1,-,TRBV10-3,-,TGTGCCATCAGTGGGGAAGCGAGCTCCTACAATGAGCAGTTCTTC,CAISGEASSYNEQFF
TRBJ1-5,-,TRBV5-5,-,TGTGCCAGCAGCTTTGCGGGGTTGAACAATCAGCCCCAGCATTTT,CASSFAGLNNQPQHF
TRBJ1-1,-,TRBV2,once,TGTGCCAGCAGCGACAGGTTCCCTGAAGCTTTCTTT,CASSDRFPEAFF
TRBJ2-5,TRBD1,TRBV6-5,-,TGTGCCAGCAGATCACAGGGGGCGTCCCAAGAGACCCAGTACTTC,CASRSQGASQETQYF
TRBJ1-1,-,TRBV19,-,TGTGCCAGTAGTATGCGGGGTCCTCGGACCGAAGCTTTCTTT,CASSMRGPRTEAFF
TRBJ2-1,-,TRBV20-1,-,TGCAGTGCTAGTCCCCAGAGGGTCGGGATACACAATGAGCAGTTCTTC,CSASPQRVGIHNEQFF
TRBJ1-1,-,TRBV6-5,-,TGTGCCAGCAGTTACTCAGCCGGGGGTAGCACTGAAGCTTTCTTT,CASSYSAGGSTEAFF
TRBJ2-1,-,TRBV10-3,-,TGTGCCATCGGCCCTGGTAATGAGCAGTTCTTC,CAIGPGNEQFF
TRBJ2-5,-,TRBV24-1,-,TGTGCCACCAGTGATAGGGTCCAAGAGACCCAGTACTTC,CATSDRVQETQYF
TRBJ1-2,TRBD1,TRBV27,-,TGTGCCAGCAGAAGAGGACAGGGCTGGCATGGCTACACCTTC,CASRRGQGWHGYTF
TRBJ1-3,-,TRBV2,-,TGTGCCAGCAGTGGCGTCCTAAGCTCTGGAAACACCATATATTTT,CASSGVLSSGNTIYF
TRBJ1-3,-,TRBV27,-,TGTGCCAGCAGTCCCCGGGGGTCTGGAAACACCATATATTTT,CASSPRGSGNTIYF
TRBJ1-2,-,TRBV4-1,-,TGCGCCAGCAGCCACAATAGGGGGGATGGCTACACCTTC,CASSHNRGDGYTF
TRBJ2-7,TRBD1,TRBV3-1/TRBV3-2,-,TGTGCCAGCAGCCAAGTACAGGGGGCATCCTACGAGCAGTACTTC,CASSQVQGASYEQYF
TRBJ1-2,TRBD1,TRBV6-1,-,TGTGCCAGCAGTGTGACAGGGTCTTCGGCTAACTATGGCTACACCTTC,CASSVTGSSANYGYTF
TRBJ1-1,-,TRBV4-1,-,TGCGCCAGCAGCCAAGATCTTTCCGAAGCTTTCTTT,CASSQDLSEAFF
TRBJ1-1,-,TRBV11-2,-,TGTGCCAGCAGCTTCGGCGGGAACACTGAAGCTTTCTTT,CASSFGGNTEAFF
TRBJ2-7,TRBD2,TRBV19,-,TGTGCCAGTCGATCTAGCGGGGCCTCCTCCTACGAGCAGTACTTC,CASRSSGASSYEQYF
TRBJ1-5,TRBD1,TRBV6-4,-,TGTGCCAGCAGTGCACAGGGGGGTGGTGGCAATCAGCCCCAGCATTTT,CASSAQGGGGNQPQHF
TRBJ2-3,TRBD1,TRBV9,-,TGTGCCAGCAGCGTGCCGACAGGGTTGCCAGACCATACGCAGTATTTT,CASSVPTGLPDHTQYF
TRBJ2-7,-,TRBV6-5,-,TGTGCCAGCAGGACGGAGGCCTACGAGCAGTACTTC,CASRTEAYEQYF
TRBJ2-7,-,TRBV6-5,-,TGTGCCACCGGGGGCAGGGCCTACGAGCAGTACTTC,CATGGRAYEQYF
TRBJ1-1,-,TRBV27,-,TGTGCCAGCAGTCGGGGGAAGAACACTGAAGCTTTCTTT,CASSRGKNTEAFF
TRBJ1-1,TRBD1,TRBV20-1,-,TGCAGTGCTAGTAAGTGGGTCACAGGGGCGAACACTGAAGCTTTCTTT,CSASKWVTGANTEAFF
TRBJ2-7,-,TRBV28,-,TGTGCCATCGACGGGACTCAGGGGGACGAGCAGTACTTC,CAIDGTQGDEQYF
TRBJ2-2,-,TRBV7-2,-,TGTGCCAGCACCCTGAACACCGGGGAGCTGTTTTTT,CASTLNTGELFF
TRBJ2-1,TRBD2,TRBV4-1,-,TGCGCCAGCAGCTTTTCCGGGACTAGCGGGAGGGTGGATGAGCAGTTCTTC,CASSFSGTSGRVDEQFF
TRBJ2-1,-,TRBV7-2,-,TGTGCCAGCAGCTCAACATCCTACAGGGCTGCCCCCTACAATGAGCAGTTCTTC,CASSSTSYRAAPYNEQFF
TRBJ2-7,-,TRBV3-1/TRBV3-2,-,TGTGCCAGCAGCCAAACTACGGCAACCTACGAGCAGTACTTC,CASSQTTATYEQYF
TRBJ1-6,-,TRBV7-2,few,TGTGCCAGCAGCCGGGACGCATATCCTACGGCTAATTCACCCCTCCACTTT,CASSRDAYPTANSPLHF
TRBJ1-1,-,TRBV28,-,TGTGCCACCACACTTGGGCAGATGAACACTGAAGCTTTCTTT,CATTLGQMNTEAFF
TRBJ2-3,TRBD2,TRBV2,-,TGTGCCAGCAGAAAAGGCCCGGGGGGCGGGAGGGCCGGTGATACGCAGTATTTT,CASRKGPGGGRAGDTQYF
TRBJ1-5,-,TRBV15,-,TGTGCCACCAGCAGAGATCGGCAGGCCAATCAGCCCCAGCATTTT,CATSRDRQANQPQHF
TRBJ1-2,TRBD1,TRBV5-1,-,TGCGCCAGCAGCACCGGACAGGGGGCCTTTTCCAGTGGCTACACCTTC,CASSTGQGAFSSGYTF
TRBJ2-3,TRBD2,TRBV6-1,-,TGTGCCAGCAGTGCCAATAGCGGGATAAGCACAGATACGCAGTATTTT,CASSANSGISTDTQYF
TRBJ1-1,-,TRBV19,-,TGTGCCAGTATAGGAGGACGGGGGCTTATGAACACTGAAGCTTTCTTT,CASIGGRGLMNTEAFF